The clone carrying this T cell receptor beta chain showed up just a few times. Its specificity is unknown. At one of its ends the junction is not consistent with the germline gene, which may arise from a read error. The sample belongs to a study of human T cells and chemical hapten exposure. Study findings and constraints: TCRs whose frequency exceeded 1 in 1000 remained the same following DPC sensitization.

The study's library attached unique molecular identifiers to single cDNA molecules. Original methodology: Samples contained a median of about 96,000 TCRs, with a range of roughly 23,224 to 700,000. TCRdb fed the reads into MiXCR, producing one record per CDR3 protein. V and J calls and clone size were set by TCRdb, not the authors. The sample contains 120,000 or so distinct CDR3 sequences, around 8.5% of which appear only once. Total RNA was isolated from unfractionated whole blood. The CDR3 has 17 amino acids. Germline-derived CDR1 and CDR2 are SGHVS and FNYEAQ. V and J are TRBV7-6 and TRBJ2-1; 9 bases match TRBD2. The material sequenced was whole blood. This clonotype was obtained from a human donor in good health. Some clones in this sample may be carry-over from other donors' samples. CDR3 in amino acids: CASSIAGENLGINEQFF. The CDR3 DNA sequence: TGTGCCAGCAGCATAGCGGGAGAAAATTTGGGAATTAATGAGCAGTTCTTC.